A single sample is the source of the 23 T cell receptor beta chains below, sequenced in a study of tumor-infiltrating lymphocytes in primary liver carcinoma. With a constant-region primer, TCR beta cDNA was made from approximately 520 ng of total RNA. For TCR beta, libraries were produced by three nested multiplex PCR rounds using slightly modified ARM-PCR. Two initial PCR rounds of roughly 10 cycles each paired TRBV1-TRBV30 forward primers with a C-beta reverse primer. From the multiplex PCR reads, TCRdb called clonotypes with MiXCR, one entry per CDR3 protein. The table shows 250,000 to 400,000 distinct CDR3 sequences, with about 60% occurring only once. Unsorted whole blood supplied the RNA, and germline DNA was extracted too. The sequencing sample was made of peripheral blood. Receptors were obtained from a man aged 35-49 years with primary liver carcinoma and hepatitis B virus infection.

V is TRBV5-5 and J is TRBJ1-2; D is ambiguous. With 3 bases removed from V and 1 base from J, the gap between germline ends came to 16 bases. The CDR3 covers 16 residues. Germline CDR1 reads SGHKS; CDR2 reads YYEKEE (reference sequence). In DNA form, the CDR3 reads TGTGCCAGCAGCTCTACTCCGGGCCGTCATAACTATGGCTACACCTTC. It encodes CASSSTPGRHNYGYTF. Together with reference TRBV5-5 and TRBJ1-2, the CDR3 gives the full variable domain: DAGVTQSPTHLIKTRGQQVTLRCSPISGHKSVSWYQQVLGQGPQFIFQYYEKEERGRGNFPDRFSARQFPNYSSELNVNALLLGDSALYLCASSSTPGRHNYGYTFGSGTRLTVV.

About this clonotype: Germline is not matched at one junction end, which may reflect a read error. This rearrangement joins TRBV28 to TRBJ2-1, with D unresolved. This CDR3 has 12 amino acids. The germline gives CDR1 MDHEN, CDR2 SYDVKM. The CDR3 DNA sequence: TGTGCTAGCAGTTTTGAGCTGAATGAGCACTTCTTC. This gives the protein CASSFELNEHFF.

A word on this clonotype: Since a much larger clone is just one base distant, this may be a read error. The DNA for the CDR3 is TGTGCCAGCAGCCAATCTCCACTAACCGGGGAGCTGTTTTTT. Translation gives CASSQSPLTGELFF. This rearrangement joins TRBV4-2 to TRBJ2-2; no firm D call. There are 14 residues in the CDR3. Trimming took off 2 bases at V and 5 bases at J, with 9 bases between the two ends. CDR1 LGHNA and CDR2 YNFKEQ come from the germline V gene.

Concerning this clonotype: At one boundary the junction diverges from the germline segment, which might be a read error. The chain carries TRBV12-3 or TRBV12-4 and TRBJ1-5; 9 bases fit TRBD1. The CDR3 consists of 15 residues. DNA of the CDR3: TGTGCCAGCAGGCCCGGGACAGGGAGCAATCAGTCCCAGCATTTT. Its protein product is CASRPGTGSNQSQHF.

Worth noting for this clonotype: At one boundary the junction diverges from the germline segment, which might be a read error. This CDR3 reads CSVSGVQAIYNEQFF. CDR3 DNA sequence: TGCAGCGTCTCTGGGGTACAGGCGATTTACAATGAGCAGTTCTTT. This sequence joins TRBV29-1 and TRBJ2-1, with D maybe TRBD1 (5 bases). CDR1 and CDR2 from the germline V gene are SQVTM and ANQGSEA. The CDR3 runs 15 residues.

Comments on this clonotype: This sequence may be a read error, since a much larger clone differs from it by one base. This sequence joins TRBV5-5 and TRBJ1-5, with 7 bases identical to TRBD1. CDR3 length equals 16 residues. V lost 3 bases to trimming and J lost 5 bases; unmatched junction nucleotides: 11. The germline gives CDR1 SGHKS, CDR2 YYEKEE (reference sequence). CDR3 residues: CASSSRVTTGHQPQHF. As DNA, the CDR3 is TGTGCCAGCAGCTCCAGGGTTACGACAGGGCATCAGCCCCAGCATTTT.

This clonotype appeared once. The chain couples TRBV28 to TRBJ2-3, with 7 bases lining up with TRBD2. V shed 0 bases and J 4 bases; nucleotides not matched to a gene: 7. Germline V gene lookup returns CDR1 MDHEN and CDR2 SYDVKM. The CDR3 extends over 16 amino acids. Written as DNA, the CDR3 is TGTGCCAGCAGTTTATGGGGCGGGAGCCCCTCAGATACGCAGTATTTT. This sequence encodes CASSLWGGSPSDTQYF.

This clonotype was seen at least ten times. This rearrangement joins TRBV4-1 to TRBJ2-7; the match to TRBD1 covers 9 bases. From germline, CDR1 is MGHRA and CDR2 YSYEKL. Trimming cost V 4 bases and J 1 base; bases outside gene matches: 5. The CDR3 is made up of 15 amino acids. This CDR3 reads CASSPGQGTSYEQYF. The CDR3 bases are TGCGCCAGCAGCCCCGGACAGGGGACTTCCTACGAGCAGTACTTC.

This clonotype has ten or more counts. DNA of the CDR3: TGTGCCAGCAGCTTATGGGGGGTCAGTCAAGAGACCCAGTACTTC. This gives the protein CASSLWGVSQETQYF. J is TRBJ2-5 and V is TRBV5-5; D might be TRBD2 (6 bases). The CDR3 loop spans 15 amino acids. V was shortened by 2 bases and J by 2 bases, with 13 bases between the two germline ends. Germline V CDR1 and CDR2: SGHKS, YYEKEE (reference sequence).

With respect to this clonotype: Sequence at one end of the junction differs from germline and may be a read error. This rearrangement joins TRBV5-1 to TRBJ2-5, with no clear D. Germline CDR1 is SGHRS and CDR2 is YFSETQ. CDR3 size: 13 residues. CDR3 in DNA: TGTGCCAGCAGCTTGGCCCCCGGTGAAACCCAGTACTTC. It yields the protein CASSLAPGETQYF.

The chain combines TRBV5-1 with TRBJ1-4; D unresolved. Germline V gene sequence: CDR1 SGHRS, CDR2 YFSETQ. V shed 6 bases and J shed 7 bases, with 16 bases lying between them. This CDR3 is 14 amino acids long. Here the CDR3 DNA reads TGCGCCAGCAACCCAGGCACAACGGGTGAAAAACTGTTTTTT. Its translation: CASNPGTTGEKLFF.

Comments on this clonotype: The missing conserved phenylalanine or tryptophan at the end of this CDR3 makes a read error likely. The chain employs TRBV6-2 or TRBV6-3 and TRBJ2-2; D gene ambiguous. From germline, CDR1 is MNHEY and CDR2 SVGEGT. This CDR3 is built from 12 residues. V was shortened by 6 bases and J by 7 bases, with 9 bases between the two germline ends. CDR3: CASSNIDGELFS. The CDR3 DNA follows: TGTGCCAGCAGCAACATCGACGGGGAGCTGTTTTCT.

This clonotype was seen once. At one end, the junction sequence differs from germline, possibly due to a read error. The genes are TRBV11-3 and TRBJ2-7, with 10 bases identical to TRBD1. Germline V gives CDR1 SGHNT, CDR2 YENEEA. The CDR3 sequence is 15 residues long. The CDR3 region is CASSLDCDRGRKQYF. The CDR3 bases are TGTGCCAGCAGCTTAGATTGTGACAGGGGGCGAAAGCAATACTTC.

Comments on this clonotype: Mismatch with germline at one junction end may stem from a read error. The chain is built from TRBV5-1 and TRBJ2-1, with D possibly called TRBD1 or TRBD2 (7 bases each). The germline V gene encodes CDR1 SGHRS and CDR2 YFSETQ. This CDR3 has 15 residues. The chain's CDR3 is CANSPQGGQYNEQFF. DNA for the CDR3: TGCGCCAACAGCCCCCAGGGGGGGCAATACAATGAGCAGTTCTTC.

This chain joins TRBV5-6 and TRBJ2-5; D remains unclear. Trimming shortened V by 0 bases and J by 2 bases, and 11 bases separated the two germline ends. This CDR3 comprises 15 residues. The germline CDR1 and CDR2 sequences are SGHDT and YYEEEE. The CDR3 spells CASSLALGHQETQYF. In nucleotides, the CDR3 is TGTGCCAGCAGCTTGGCCCTTGGGCATCAAGAGACCCAGTACTTC.

Note on this clonotype: Only one base separates this from a far larger clonotype, so it likely reflects a read error. The chain has TRBV5-4 and TRBJ2-5; D is undetermined. The CDR3 runs 14 residues. Germline CDR1 reads SGHNT; CDR2 reads YYREEE (reference sequence). The CDR3 is CASSLAGSQETQNF. DNA for the CDR3: TGTGCCAGCAGCCTGGCCGGGTCCCAAGAGACCCAGAACTTC. The whole variable domain, filled in from reference TRBV5-4 and TRBJ2-5, reads ETGVTQSPTHLIKTRGQQVTLRCSSQSGHNTVSWYQQALGQGPQFIFQYYREEENGRGNFPPRFSGLQFPNYSSELNVNALELDDSALYLCASSLAGSQETQNFGPGTRLLVL.

In regard to this clonotype: Just one base apart from a much larger clone, this may be a read error. V and J are TRBV11-1 and TRBJ2-5; 14 bases map to TRBD2. There are 17 residues in the CDR3. Per the germline V gene, CDR1 is SGHAT and CDR2 is FQDESV (reference sequence). V was clipped by 1 base and J by 7 bases; unmatched bases: 8. CDR3 nucleotides: TGTGCCAGCAGCTTAGAGGGGACTAGCGGGAGCGGTGGGACCCAGTACTTC. Its translation: CASSLEGTSGSGGTQYF.

The chain combines TRBV6-1 with TRBJ2-7; D may be TRBD1 (5 bases). Germline assignment: CDR1 MNHNS and CDR2 SASEGT. The germline V and J ends were trimmed by 7 bases and 5 bases, with 12 bases remaining between them. The CDR3 consists of 12 residues. The chain's CDR3 is CASNDAGNEQYF. The CDR3, as DNA: TGTGCCAGCAATGATGCAGGGAACGAGCAGTACTTC.

To note about this clonotype: Mismatch with germline at one junction end may stem from a read error. The chain recombines TRBV11-2 with TRBJ2-5; D is uncertain. The germline V gene has CDR1 SGHAT and CDR2 FQNNGV. There are 14 residues in the CDR3. The CDR3 region is CAGSLEGFPETQYF. The DNA of the CDR3 is TGTGCCGGCAGCTTAGAAGGATTTCCGGAGACCCAGTACTTC.

The chain is built from TRBV6-2 or TRBV6-3 and TRBJ1-5; D is possibly TRBD1 (5 bases). Trimming removed 6 bases from V and 4 bases from J, with 16 bases in between. CDR1 is MNHEY, CDR2 SVGEGT, per germline. The CDR3 has 15 amino acids. The CDR3 sequence: CASSRHGGSNQPQHF. DNA of the CDR3: TGTGCCAGCAGCCGACATGGGGGGAGTAATCAGCCCCAGCATTTT.

Of note for this clonotype: This may be a read error, as it is one base from a much larger clone. The chain recombines TRBV6-1 with TRBJ2-3; 11 positions match TRBD2. This CDR3 is 14 amino acids long. Germline V gene sequence: CDR1 MNHNS, CDR2 SASEGT. Germline trimming cut 5 bases from V and 5 bases from J; bases unmatched to any gene: 3. For the CDR3, the DNA is TGTGCCAGCAGTATACTAGCGGGAGTAGATACGCAGTATTTT. Protein sequence: CASSILAGVDTQYF.

The V call is TRBV29-1, the J call TRBJ2-1; possible D gene TRBD2, 6 bases. This CDR3 contains 13 residues. CDR1 is SQVTM and CDR2 is ANQGSEA in the germline V gene. V dropped 6 bases and J dropped 12 bases, with 21 bases sitting between them. CDR3 protein: CSVVRDSHDGQFF. DNA for the CDR3: TGCAGCGTCGTCCGGGACTCTCATGATGGGCAGTTCTTC.

In its sample, this clonotype was seen many times. J is TRBJ1-5 and V is TRBV6-2 or TRBV6-3, with D tentatively TRBD1 (6 bases). This CDR3 contains 12 residues. The V end lost 8 bases, the J end lost 4 bases, and 9 bases lay between the germline ends. Germline lookup yields CDR1 MNHEY and CDR2 SVGEGT. This chain's CDR3 is CASSGTNQPQHF. The CDR3 nucleotides are TGTGCCAGCTCGGGGACAAATCAGCCCCAGCATTTT.